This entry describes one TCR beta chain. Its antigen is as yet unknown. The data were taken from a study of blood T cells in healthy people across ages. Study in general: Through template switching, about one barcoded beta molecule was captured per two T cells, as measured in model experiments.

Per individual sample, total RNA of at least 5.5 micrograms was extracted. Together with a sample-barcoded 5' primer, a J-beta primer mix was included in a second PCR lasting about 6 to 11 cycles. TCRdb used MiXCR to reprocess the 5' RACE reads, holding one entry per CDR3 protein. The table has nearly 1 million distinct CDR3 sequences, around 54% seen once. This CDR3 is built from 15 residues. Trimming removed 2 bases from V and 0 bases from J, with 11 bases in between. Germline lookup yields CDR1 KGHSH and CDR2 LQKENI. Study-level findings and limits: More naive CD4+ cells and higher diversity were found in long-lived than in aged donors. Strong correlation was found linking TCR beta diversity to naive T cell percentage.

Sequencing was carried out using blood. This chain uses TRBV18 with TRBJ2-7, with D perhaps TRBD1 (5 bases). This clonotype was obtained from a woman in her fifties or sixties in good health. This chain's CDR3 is CASSPDRRSSYEQYF. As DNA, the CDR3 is TGTGCCAGCTCACCAGACAGACGAAGCTCCTACGAGCAGTACTTC. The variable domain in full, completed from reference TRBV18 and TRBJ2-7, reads NAGVMQNPRHLVRRRGQEARLRCSPMKGHSHVYWYRQLPEEGLKFMVYLQKENIIDESGMPKERFSAEFPKEGPSILRIQQVVRGDSAAYFCASSPDRRSSYEQYFGPGTRLTVT.